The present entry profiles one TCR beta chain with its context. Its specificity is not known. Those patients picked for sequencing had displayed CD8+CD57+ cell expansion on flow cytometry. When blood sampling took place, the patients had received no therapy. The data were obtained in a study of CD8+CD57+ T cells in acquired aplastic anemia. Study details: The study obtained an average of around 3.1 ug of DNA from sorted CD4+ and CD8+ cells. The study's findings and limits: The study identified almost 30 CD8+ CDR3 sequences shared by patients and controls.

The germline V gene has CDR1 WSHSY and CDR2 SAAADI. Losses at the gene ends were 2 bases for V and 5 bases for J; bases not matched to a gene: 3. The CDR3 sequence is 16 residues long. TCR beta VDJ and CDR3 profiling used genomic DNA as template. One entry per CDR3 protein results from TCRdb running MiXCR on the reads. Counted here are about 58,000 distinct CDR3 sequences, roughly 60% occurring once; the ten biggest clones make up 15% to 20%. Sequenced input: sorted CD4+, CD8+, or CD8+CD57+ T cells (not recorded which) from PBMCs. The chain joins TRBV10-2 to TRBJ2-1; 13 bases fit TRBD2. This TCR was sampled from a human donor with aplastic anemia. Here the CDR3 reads CASSETSGGAHNEQFF. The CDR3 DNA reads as TGCGCCAGCAGTGAGACTAGCGGGGGGGCCCACAATGAGCAGTTCTTC.